The source of this TCR beta chain is a study of T cell repertoires in cytomegalovirus infection. Study overall: Recently identified HLA-C-restricted CMV epitopes were among the peptides used. CMV infection plus the matching HLA type was flagged by public TCR beta signatures.

Study-wide results and limits: Ex vivo, HLA-C-restricted CMV-specific TCR beta clonotypes prevailed over the rest of the response. Pooled public TCR beta family frequency picked out CMV carriers with the relevant HLA.

The CDR3 contains 14 residues. V lost 7 bases, J lost 3 bases, and 15 bases lay in between. This clonotype appeared once. Its specificity is not known. TCRdb redid the calling of the reads with MiXCR, one entry per CDR3 protein. The sample yields more than 250,000 distinct CDR3 sequences, roughly 25% seen once. The specimen was cultured PBMCs, collected from culture after CMV antigen stimulation. This clonotype was sampled from a human donor in good health (CMV status not recorded). Some clones in this sample may be carry-over from other donors' samples. This sequence joins TRBV12-3 or TRBV12-4 and TRBJ1-2; D call uncertain. CDR3 nucleotide sequence: TGTGCCAGCATTTCCGGCGGAGTGGACTATGGCTACACCTTC. Protein: CASISGGVDYGYTF.